These 5 T cell receptor beta chains originate from one sample sequenced in a study of human T cells and chemical hapten exposure. Time point: patch test 2, 6 weeks after DPC sensitization. Treatment given: therapeutic diphenylcyclopropenone sensitization with weekly scalp DPC. TCRdb re-called the RACE reads through MiXCR, storing one row per CDR3 protein. The table includes 27,000 or so distinct CDR3 sequences, over 9% detected once. The material sequenced was whole blood, taken in connection with sensitization to the hapten diphenylcyclopropenone (DPC). All receptors come from a man younger than 45 with alopecia areata. Some clones in this sample may be carry-over from other donors' samples.

This clonotype counts as medium-sized. V gene TRBV7-9 combines with J gene TRBJ2-7, with D hard to call. Trimming left V 4 bases short and J 2 bases short, with 9 bases between. Germline V gene data show CDR1 as SEHNR and CDR2 as FQNEAQ (reference sequence). The CDR3 is made up of 13 amino acids. This chain's CDR3 is CASSSKGPYEQYF. The CDR3 bases are TGTGCCAGCAGCTCAAAAGGGCCCTACGAGCAGTACTTC.

This clonotype was observed many times. The CDR3 here is CASSSGTAQPGYQNTGELFF. The CDR3 coding sequence is TGTGCCAGCAGCTCCGGGACGGCACAGCCGGGGTATCAGAACACCGGGGAGCTGTTTTTT. The V and J genes are TRBV11-3 and TRBJ2-2; D tentatively fits TRBD1 or TRBD2 (5 bases each). CDR3 length: 20 residues. Germline lookup yields CDR1 SGHNT and CDR2 YENEEA. Trimming took 4 bases from V and 1 from J, leaving 25 bases between them.

This clonotype was seen ten or more times. The rearrangement uses TRBV6-5 and TRBJ2-3; D is unclear. This CDR3 has 14 amino acids. CDR1 MNHEY and CDR2 SVGAGI come from the germline V gene. V dropped 7 bases and J dropped 0 bases, with 11 bases sitting between them. CDR3 sequence reads: CASNEFSSTDTQYF. CDR3 nucleotides: TGTGCCAGCAACGAATTCTCTAGCACAGATACGCAGTATTTT.

This clonotype was observed many times. The CDR3 DNA reads as TGTGCCAGCAGCCCACAGGGGAATAATTCACCCCTCCACTTT. It is translated as CASSPQGNNSPLHF. V is TRBV3-1 and J is TRBJ1-6, with 7 bases identical to TRBD1. CDR1 LGHDT and CDR2 YNNKEL come from the germline V gene (reference sequence). V lost 4 bases and J lost 5; bases outside the gene matches: 2. CDR3 length: 14 amino acids.

This clonotype was detected ten times or more. The chain has TRBV7-2 and TRBJ2-1, with D unclear. The V gene's germline CDR1 is SGHTA and CDR2 FQGNSA. The germline V and J ends were trimmed by 5 bases and 6 bases, with 11 bases remaining between them. This CDR3 comprises 13 residues. The CDR3 protein is CASSQVTVNEQFF. In DNA, the CDR3 is TGTGCCAGCAGCCAAGTTACGGTCAATGAGCAGTTCTTC. The entire variable domain, with the rest obtained from reference TRBV7-2 and TRBJ2-1, is as follows: GAGVSQSPSNKVTEKGKDVELRCDPISGHTALYWYRQSLGQGLEFLIYFQGNSAPDKSGLPSDRFSAERTGGSVSTLTIQRTQQEDSAVYLCASSQVTVNEQFFGPGTRLTVL.